The entry below describes one T cell receptor beta chain. Its antigen is not known. Sequence at one end of the junction differs from germline and may be a read error. This sample was included in a study of blood T cells in healthy people across ages. Germline assignment: CDR1 SEHNR and CDR2 FQNEAQ (reference sequence). The CDR3 has 15 residues. General study points: Possibly, changes in expanded clonotypes were confounded because donor CMV status was unknown. Greater diversity and more naive CD4+ cells were seen in long-lived donors than in aged donors. Bulk PBMC profiling left naive and antigen-experienced comparisons inconclusive. Across the age range, TCR beta diversity per million T cells fell in a roughly linear way.

A sample-barcoded 5' primer and a J-beta primer mix were used in a second PCR of roughly 7 to 12 cycles. TCRdb fed the 5' RACE reads into MiXCR, producing one record per CDR3 protein. There are over 1.5 million distinct CDR3 sequences in the sample; around half occur only once, and around 2.1% lies in the top ten. Sequences were obtained from blood. This clonotype originated in a woman aged 35 to 49 in good health. The rearrangement joins TRBV7-9 to TRBJ2-5; 7 nucleotides line up with TRBD1. The CDR3 region is CASSQSDRYQETQYF. The CDR3 DNA follows: TGTGCTAGCAGCCAATCGGACAGGTACCAAGAGACCCAGTACTTC. The variable domain in full, completed from reference TRBV7-9 and TRBJ2-5, reads DTGVSQNPRHKITKRGQNVTFRCDPISEHNRLYWYRQTLGQGPEFLTYFQNEAQLEKSRLLSDRFSAERPKGSFSTLEIQRTEQGDSAMYLCASSQSDRYQETQYFGPGTRLLVL.